The 9 T cell receptor beta chains listed next were all sequenced from one sample in a study of lymphopenia after photon versus proton radiotherapy (dated by TCRdb to 2018 to 2020). Library preparation was by the immunoSEQ multiplex PCR assay. The table was pulled from immuneACCESS by TCRdb, which kept in-frame rearrangements only. Such tables lose some clones; where checked, under half of the loss comes from unresolved V genes, and the rest has no known cause. Within this sample are roughly 15,000 clones, with 82% of them counted one time only. The ten biggest clones cover roughly 28% of the sample. The sample in question was peripheral blood, obtained from a patient treated with photon-based radiotherapy. The receptors stem from a man aged 50 or older with gastric cancer.

CDR3 region: CAWSRDSGSGNTIYF. In nucleotides, the CDR3 is TGTGCCTGGAGTCGGGACAGCGGATCTGGAAACACCATATATTTT. The V and J genes are TRBV30 and TRBJ1-3, with TRBD1 matching over 7 bases. The germline V gene has CDR1 GTSNPN and CDR2 SVGIG (reference sequence). The CDR3 runs to 15 residues. The V segment lost 2 bases and the J segment 1 base; nucleotides outside the gene matches: 5.

This chain joins TRBV18 and TRBJ2-3; maybe TRBD2 (5 bases). The germline CDR1 and CDR2 sequences are KGHSH and LQKENI. This CDR3 is built from 13 residues. Trimming left V 4 bases short and J 5 bases short, with 10 bases between. The CDR3 nucleotides are TGTGCCAGCTCACTTGACGGGAAAGATACGCAGTATTTT. Its translation is CASSLDGKDTQYF.

The chain recombines TRBV2 with TRBJ1-5; D possibly corresponds to TRBD1 (5 bases). V was cut by 5 bases and J by 0 bases, with 11 bases left in between. The germline gives CDR1 SNHLY, CDR2 FYNNEI. The CDR3 has 15 residues. CDR3 DNA: TGTGCCAGCAGTCGGGGGGGGTTTAGCAATCAGCCCCAGCATTTT. Encoded protein: CASSRGGFSNQPQHF.

The chain couples TRBV19 to TRBJ2-1; the D gene is possibly TRBD2 (6 bases). V lost 4 bases and J 5 bases, leaving 21 bases between the germline ends. The CDR3 has 17 amino acids. Germline values: CDR1 LNHDA, CDR2 SQIVND (reference sequence). The CDR3 sequence is CASSTLFGGPLDNEQFF. CDR3 bases: TGTGCCAGTAGTACGCTCTTCGGGGGACCTCTTGACAATGAGCAGTTCTTC.

The CDR3 nucleotides read TGTGCCAGCAGCGGTACGGGGACTGGAAACACCATATATTTT. Its protein product is CASSGTGTGNTIYF. V gene TRBV6-6 combines with J gene TRBJ1-3; D is ambiguous. CDR1 and CDR2 (germline): MNHNY, SVGAGI (reference sequence). Deletions cut 6 bases from V and 2 bases from J, with 11 bases between. The CDR3 runs 14 residues.

V gene TRBV27 combines with J gene TRBJ2-5; D is possibly TRBD1 (6 bases). There are 14 residues in the CDR3. Per the germline V gene, CDR1 is MNHEY and CDR2 is SMNVEV (reference sequence). V lost 11 bases and J lost 1, with 17 bases in between. The CDR3 loop reads CAAGISTGQETQYF. The DNA for the CDR3 is TGTGCCGCTGGCATCTCGACAGGCCAAGAGACCCAGTACTTC.

J is TRBJ2-7 and V is TRBV20-1; D uncertain. CDR1 DFQATT and CDR2 SNEGSKA come from the germline V gene (reference sequence). The CDR3 covers 10 residues. Trimming shortened V by 6 bases and J by 6 bases, and 9 bases separated the two germline ends. The CDR3 here is CSAFLIEQYF. The DNA for the CDR3 is TGCAGTGCCTTTCTCATCGAGCAGTACTTC.

V usage is TRBV10-1 and J usage is TRBJ2-2; a possible D gene is TRBD2 (5 bases). Trimming pared 8 bases from V and 3 bases from J, leaving 10 bases between. The CDR3 covers 13 residues. Germline assignment: CDR1 WNHNN and CDR2 SYGVQD (reference sequence). The CDR3 spells CASQADYTGELFF. Written as DNA, the CDR3 is TGCGCCAGCCAGGCGGACTACACCGGGGAGCTGTTTTTT.

This clone was observed a handful of times. This chain connects TRBV5-5 to TRBJ1-6, with D possibly matching TRBD1 (5 bases). CDR1 is SGHKS, CDR2 YYEKEE, per germline (reference sequence). Trimming pared 0 bases from V and 8 bases from J, leaving 12 bases between. The CDR3 loop spans 15 amino acids. DNA of the CDR3: TGTGCCAGCAGCTTGGTTCAGGGTCGATATTCACCCCTCCACTTT. It translates to CASSLVQGRYSPLHF.